The 21 T cell receptor beta chains below were found in one sample sequenced in a study of OX40 agonist ivuxolimab in advanced cancers. Clones were sequenced by immunoSEQ multiplex PCR, and TCRdb holds only the in-frame ones, with some missing. Seen here are approximately 26,000 clones, just under 80% observed once, and the top ten hold roughly 10%. Source: CD4+ or CD8+ T cells sorted from blood, taken in a trial of the OX40 agonist ivuxolimab. Every receptor here comes from an adult with an advanced solid tumor such as melanoma, head and neck, liver or kidney cancer.

The CDR3 loop reads CASSSNGEQYF. CDR3 coding DNA: TGTGCCAGCAGCAGTAACGGCGAGCAGTACTTC. The chain links TRBV11-3 to TRBJ2-7; D remains unclear. V was cut by 5 bases and J by 6 bases, with 8 bases left in between. Germline loops: CDR1 SGHNT, CDR2 YENEEA. This CDR3 is 11 amino acids long.

J is TRBJ2-3 and V is TRBV11-2; D is unresolved. Trimming took 4 bases from V and 14 from J, leaving 16 bases between them. The germline CDR1 and CDR2 sequences are SGHAT and FQNNGV. The CDR3 sequence is 12 residues long. In DNA, the CDR3 is TGTGCCAGCAGCTCCGGCCAAGCCTCCCGGTATTTT. Its translation: CASSSGQASRYF.

The chain combines TRBV16 with TRBJ1-2; 7 bases fit TRBD1. The CDR3 has 14 residues. Trimming at V came to 0 bases and at J to 4 bases, leaving 2 bases not matched to a gene. Looked up from germline, CDR1 is KGHSY and CDR2 is FQNENV. The CDR3 DNA sequence: TGTGCCAGCAGCCAATCACAGGGGCCCTATGGCTACACCTTC. Encoded protein: CASSQSQGPYGYTF.

This clone was seen a handful of times. The genes are TRBV18 and TRBJ2-7, with D possibly being TRBD1 or TRBD2 (5 bases each). V was clipped by 4 bases and J by 4 bases, with 26 bases between them. Germline CDR1 KGHSH, CDR2 LQKENI. The CDR3 contains 18 residues. The CDR3 reads CASSLKRDGGMNRYEQYF. CDR3 DNA: TGTGCCAGCTCACTAAAAAGGGACGGCGGTATGAATCGGTACGAGCAGTACTTC. Full variable domain (rest looked up from reference TRBV18 and TRBJ2-7): NAGVMQNPRHLVRRRGQEARLRCSPMKGHSHVYWYRQLPEEGLKFMVYLQKENIIDESGMPKERFSAEFPKEGPSILRIQQVVRGDSAAYFCASSLKRDGGMNRYEQYFGPGTRLTVT.

This rearrangement joins TRBV11-3 to TRBJ2-3, with 9 bases lining up with TRBD1. Germline CDR1 and CDR2: SGHNT and YENEEA. The CDR3 is made up of 15 amino acids. The trim removed 5 bases at V and 5 bases at J, leaving 8 bases unmatched. This CDR3 is CASSLGTGFIDTQYF. CDR3 sequence (DNA): TGTGCCAGCAGCCTCGGGACAGGGTTTATAGATACGCAGTATTTT.

The chain employs TRBV4-3 and TRBJ2-6, with D possibly called TRBD1 or TRBD2 (5 bases each). Between the trimmed V and J ends, which lost 0 bases and 0 bases, there was a span of 15 bases. Germline-derived CDR1 and CDR2 are LGHNA and YSLEER. This CDR3 is built from 19 residues. The CDR3 DNA reads TGCGCCAGCAGCCAAGATGGGACGGTTGGATTCTCTGGGGCCAACGTCCTGACTTTC. It specifies CASSQDGTVGFSGANVLTF.

For this clone: The junction and the germline gene differ at one end; a read error may be behind it. V usage is TRBV5-6 and J usage is TRBJ2-2; 8 nucleotides agree with TRBD1. The CDR3 consists of 16 residues. The germline V gene has CDR1 SGHDT and CDR2 YYEEEE. The CDR3 DNA follows: TGTGCCAGCAGCTTGGAATGGACAGGGAACGCCGGGGAGCTGTTTTTT. Translated, it gives CASSLEWTGNAGELFF.

The V and J genes are TRBV10-3 and TRBJ1-1, with D perhaps matching TRBD1 (5 bases). The V end lost 6 bases, the J end lost 1 base, and 9 bases lay between the germline ends. The germline gives CDR1 ENHRY, CDR2 SYGVKD. The CDR3 length is 13 residues. The CDR3 region is CAIRVGPNTEAFF. CDR3 coding DNA: TGTGCCATCAGAGTGGGGCCGAACACTGAAGCTTTCTTT.

The gene calls are TRBV29-1 and TRBJ2-7; TRBD1 aligns across 8 bases. V was pared by 6 bases and J by 4 bases, with 5 bases of the junction left unmatched. The CDR3 is 12 residues long. CDR1 is SQVTM, CDR2 ANQGSEA, per germline. The CDR3 DNA sequence: TGCAGCGTGGCGACAGGGGAATACGAGCAGTACTTC. Amino acids: CSVATGEYEQYF.

This chain uses TRBV6-1 with TRBJ2-5; D gene ambiguous. V was clipped by 7 bases and J by 5 bases, with 20 bases between them. The CDR3 runs to 15 residues. Looked up from germline, CDR1 is MNHNS and CDR2 is SASEGT. The CDR3 loop is CASTTPTEAMETQYF. The CDR3 bases are TGTGCCAGCACCACGCCTACAGAAGCCATGGAGACCCAGTACTTC.

CDR3 in amino acids: CASRPPGQHLNTEAFF. The DNA of the CDR3 is TGTGCCAGTAGGCCTCCGGGACAGCACCTGAACACTGAAGCTTTCTTT. This chain connects TRBV19 to TRBJ1-1, with 7 positions matching TRBD1. This CDR3 has 16 residues. Germline trimming cut 6 bases from V and 0 bases from J; bases unmatched to any gene: 10. Germline CDR1 LNHDA, CDR2 SQIVND (reference sequence).

V is TRBV2 and J is TRBJ2-1, with D maybe TRBD2 (6 bases). CDR1 is SNHLY, CDR2 FYNNEI, per germline. With 2 bases removed from V and 4 bases from J, the gap between germline ends came to 15 bases. The CDR3 covers 16 residues. The CDR3 loop reads CASSERRGSVYNEQFF. The CDR3 DNA sequence: TGTGCCAGCAGTGAACGGCGGGGCAGTGTATACAATGAGCAGTTCTTC.

The chain links TRBV5-1 to TRBJ2-3; 7 positions agree with TRBD1. This CDR3 region has 15 residues. J gave up 3 bases and V 4 bases, and 8 bases lay outside the gene matches. The V gene's germline CDR1 is SGHRS and CDR2 YFSETQ. The DNA for the CDR3 is TGCGCCAGCAGCCCCGACAGGGTGGCTACAGATACGCAGTATTTT. Amino acid sequence: CASSPDRVATDTQYF.

This clone was observed a single time. The rearrangement uses TRBV7-6 and TRBJ1-4, with no clear D. CDR1 is SGHVS, CDR2 FNYEAQ, per germline. Trimming stripped 7 bases from V and 3 bases from J, with 15 bases between. The CDR3 sequence is 15 residues long. The CDR3 sequence: CASTNEVAANEKLFF. The CDR3 coding sequence is TGTGCCAGCACCAATGAGGTGGCGGCTAATGAAAAACTGTTTTTT. The entire variable domain, with the rest obtained from reference TRBV7-6 and TRBJ1-4, is as follows: GAGVSQSPRYKVTKRGQDVALRCDPISGHVSLYWYRQALGQGPEFLTYFNYEAQQDKSGLPNDRFSAERPEGSISTLTIQRTEQRDSAMYRCASTNEVAANEKLFFGSGTQLSVL.

This chain uses TRBV4-2 with TRBJ2-3, with 11 bases aligning to TRBD2. The length of the CDR3 is 17 residues. Looked up from germline, CDR1 is LGHNA and CDR2 is YNFKEQ. Losses at the gene ends were 3 bases for V and 6 bases for J; bases not matched to a gene: 11. Here the CDR3 DNA reads TGTGCCAGCAGCCAGGACATAGCGGGGGGGCCTTGGGATACGCAGTATTTT. It encodes CASSQDIAGGPWDTQYF.

Only a few counts were recorded for this clone. The gene calls are TRBV13 and TRBJ2-1, with 10 bases matching TRBD2. The CDR3 spans 15 residues. Looked up from germline, CDR1 is PRHDT and CDR2 is FYEKMQ (reference sequence). After removal of 1 base from V and 6 bases from J, the junction contained 3 bases not matched to a gene. CDR3 sequence (DNA): TGTGCCAGCAGCTTAGTGCCTAGCGGGGGCAATGAGCAGTTCTTC. As protein: CASSLVPSGGNEQFF. The variable domain in full, with the rest retrieved from reference TRBV13 and TRBJ2-1, is AAGVIQSPRHLIKEKRETATLKCYPIPRHDTVYWYQQGPGQDPQFLISFYEKMQSDKGSIPDRFSAQQFSDYHSELNMSSLELGDSALYFCASSLVPSGGNEQFFGPGTRLTVL.

This chain links TRBV7-6 with TRBJ1-3; the D gene is possibly TRBD1 (6 bases). V dropped 1 base and J dropped 0 bases, with 16 bases sitting between them. Per the germline V gene, CDR1 is SGHVS and CDR2 is FNYEAQ. This CDR3 is built from 18 residues. This CDR3 is CASSLGYRDLASGNTIYF. The CDR3 nucleotides are TGTGCCAGCAGCTTAGGCTACAGGGACTTGGCCTCTGGAAACACCATATATTTT.

The V call is TRBV27, the J call TRBJ2-7; 7 bases match TRBD1. V shed 6 bases, J shed 3 bases, and the junction held 8 bases outside the gene matches. The length of the CDR3 is 14 residues. CDR1 and CDR2 (germline): MNHEY, SMNVEV (reference sequence). CDR3 sequence: CASRGSGQIYEQYF. DNA for the CDR3: TGTGCCAGCAGGGGTTCGGGACAGATCTACGAGCAGTACTTC.

This clone was picked up one time. The J gene is TRBJ1-2, the V gene TRBV13; 10 bases agree with TRBD1. Germline V gene lookup returns CDR1 PRHDT and CDR2 FYEKMQ (reference sequence). This CDR3 spans 15 amino acids. V gave up 4 bases and J gave up 4 bases; unmatched junction bases: 6. CDR3 bases: TGTGCCAGCAGCTCGAATGACAGGGGGCTCTATGGCTACACCTTC. It codes for CASSSNDRGLYGYTF.

The chain recombines TRBV2 with TRBJ2-2; D is undetermined. Trimming cost V 7 bases and J 4 bases, with 13 bases left between them. CDR1 and CDR2 (germline): SNHLY, FYNNEI. The CDR3 totals 14 residues. The CDR3 DNA reads TGTGCCAGCATTTCGGAATGGGGCACCGGGGAGCTGTTTTTT. Amino acid sequence: CASISEWGTGELFF. Full variable domain (remainder filled in from reference TRBV2 and TRBJ2-2): EPEVTQTPSHQVTQMGQEVILRCVPISNHLYFYWYRQILGQKVEFLVSFYNNEISEKSEIFDDQFSVERPDGSNFTLKIRSTKLEDSAMYFCASISEWGTGELFFGEGSRLTVL.

The genes are TRBV19 and TRBJ1-2, with 10 bases lining up with TRBD1. The CDR3 covers 14 residues. Trimming at V came to 10 bases and at J to 4 bases, leaving 9 bases not matched to a gene. CDR1 and CDR2 (germline): LNHDA, SQIVND (reference sequence). The CDR3 coding sequence is TGTGCCACCAGTTATGGGACAGGGGCCTATGGCTACACCTTC. This gives the protein CATSYGTGAYGYTF.